Sequencing of this TCR beta chain was carried out in a study of spatial heterogeneity in lung cancer. Study results and caveats: Blood contained ubiquitous expanded tumor TCRs more at resection than at follow-up.

Unique molecular identifiers, one per molecule, were present on every TCR cDNA molecule. Each CDR3 protein gets one entry after TCRdb re-called the 5' RACE reads with MiXCR. The data contain about 36,000 distinct CDR3 sequences, around 7.6% of them singletons. This clonotype has a count of ten or more. Its antigen is not identified. Noted time point: blood at routine non-recurrence follow-up after resection. From tumor, nontumor lung or frozen PBMC, whole RNA was taken unsorted for sequencing. This CDR3 comprises 14 residues. The germline V gene has CDR1 SQVTM and CDR2 ANQGSEA. Trimming removed 3 bases at V and 5 bases at J, with 16 bases between.

This specimen consisted of PBMCs, obtained at follow-up. The rearrangement links TRBV29-1 to TRBJ2-5; D call uncertain. The TCR originated in a male donor with early-stage non-small cell lung cancer. As DNA, the CDR3 is TGCAGCGTTGAGCGGTCAGATCCCGGGGAGACCCAGTACTTC. Translation: CSVERSDPGETQYF.